This T cell receptor beta chain derives from a study of T cell clones after liver transplantation. This CDR3 region has 15 residues. The repertoire was sequenced with immunoSEQ multiplex PCR; TCRdb's copy has only in-frame clones and lacks some. The table includes some 80,000 clones, roughly 84% detected once. J is TRBJ2-2 and V is TRBV21-1; TRBD1, the D gene given by the table, was not confirmed from the DNA. TRBV21-1 is noted as a pseudogene. This clonotype was obtained from a human patient who received a liver transplant. Some T cells may have originated in the graft donor. The source material was CD4+ T cells from blood, sampled less than 50 months after liver transplant. CDR3 DNA: TGTGCCAGCTCAGGGGGAGGTAAGGGCACCGGGGAGCTGTTTTTT. This encodes CASSGGGKGTGELFF.